This T cell receptor beta chain was identified during a study of T cell repertoires in aging, cancer and after chemotherapy (dated by TCRdb to the late 2010s). With respect to the entire study: Donors were distributed across six age groups ranging from 30 or younger to 70 or older, with at least three individuals included per group. Healthy donor control TCR repertoires were recorded over several months to years and showed clear clonal overlap across re-sampling. The full dataset contained roughly 8.8 million TCR reads. The study profiled peripheral blood TCR beta repertoires from healthy donors and cancer patients to examine immunoaging and T cell reconstitution after chemotherapy. The cohort comprised around 220 cancer patients, over 90 with hematological and 124 with solid cancers, plus 95 healthy donors as a reference group. Results the study describes overall, beyond this receptor: In both cancer cohorts, median generation probability rose over the chemotherapy interval, which suggests that the repertoire was reconstituted through rebound thymic output. It was noted by the authors that conclusions about immunological memory after chemotherapy cannot be drawn from the repertoire data. Untreated patients with hematological or solid cancers showed significantly lower blood TCR diversity and higher clonality than age-matched healthy donors. In healthy donors, the drop in TCR diversity with age came mainly from a loss of richness, whereas in cancer patients a loss of evenness also played a part.

TCR beta rearrangements were amplified from genomic DNA isolated from peripheral blood, not from sorted cells or RNA. For CDR1 and CDR2, the germline V gene (reference sequence) lists MNHEY and SMNVEV. V is cut by 0 bases and J by 2 bases, and the space between the germline ends is 9 bases. The CDR3 numbers 15 residues from cysteine through phenylalanine. Only CDR3 DNA remains: 45 bases, in frame from the first base. This clonotype was observed a handful of times. Its antigen specificity is not known. Per-base quality was not reported, and no clone a single base away is much larger than it. Rearranged TRB sequences spanning V, D and J segments were amplified in a multiplex touch-down PCR with a mixed TRB-A/B primer pool. Illumina adapters and sample indices were attached to the amplicons through two consecutive PCR reactions run with Phusion HS II polymerase. Amplicons were gel-purified with the NucleoSpin Gel and PCR Clean-up kit, then checked with Qubit and an Agilent 2100 Bioanalyzer. The libraries were sequenced on an Illumina MiSeq with 600-cycle, single-indexed, paired-end runs. The authors processed their data as follows. MiXCR versions 2.12 and 3.0.5 were used to process TRB sequences. Each unique CDR3 nucleotide sequence counted as one clone, and only productive sequences with at least two reads were retained. Repertoire metrics included Shannon diversity, evenness, clonality (one minus evenness), and alpha-parameterized diversity profiles from alpha 0 to 5. Generation probabilities of clones in paired pre- and post-chemotherapy samples were computed with the IGoR algorithm. In-frame beta chains were kept once TCRdb had trimmed the public reads at Q25 with fastp and called clones with MiXCR. Each entry is one CDR3 protein sequence, shown with its most common DNA and genes. TCRdb assigned the V and J calls; the authors' analysis was not used. The sample table lists 10,000 to 13,000 distinct CDR3 sequences, 32% of them with a count of one. Together, the top ten hold 2.5% to 4% of the sample.

Sequencing was performed on blood. The TCR comes from a human donor in good health. The chain links TRBV27 with TRBJ2-3; the D element could tentatively be TRBD1 or TRBD2, as 6 bases agree for each. For the CDR3, the sequence is CASSLSGGYTDTQYF. The sequenced DNA: TGTGCCAGCAGTTTATCCGGGGGCTACACAGATACGCAGTATTTT.